A selection of T cell receptor beta chains follows, all from one sample in a study of cytomegalovirus exposure and HLA in healthy donors. Measured with immunoSEQ multiplex PCR; TCRdb has only the in-frame clones, and not every one. The data hold 100,000 to 150,000 clones, with 74% observed a single time. The sample consisted of PBMCs. Every receptor here comes from a woman in her fifties or sixties in good health and CMV-seropositive. The CDR3 runs from the conserved cysteine through the conserved F or W. Fields, in order: J gene, clone size, V gene, CDR3 length, D gene, CDR3 protein, CDR3 DNA. D genes are given only for firm matches. Size is stated for part of the rows, as once, few or many counts, or as a class when the clone is expanded.

TRBJ1-5	few	TRBV27	13	NA	CASSPSPNQPQHF	TGTGCCAGCAGTCCTAGCCCGAATCAGCCCCAGCATTTT
TRBJ2-1	NA	TRBV4-2	16	TRBD2	CASSQELAGKGFEQFF	TGTGCCAGCAGCCAAGAGTTAGCGGGAAAGGGATTTGAGCAGTTCTTC
TRBJ1-6	NA	TRBV4-3	17	TRBD1	CASSQERGQGKNSPLHF	TGCGCCAGCAGCCAAGAAAGGGGACAGGGAAAGAATTCACCCCTCCACTTT
TRBJ1-1	NA	TRBV30	16	NA	CAWSRGLLKGSTEAFF	TGTGCCTGGAGTAGGGGACTCTTAAAGGGGAGCACTGAAGCTTTCTTT
TRBJ2-5	NA	TRBV6-5	16	NA	CASSYSGGRGWETQYF	TGTGCCAGCAGTTACTCTGGGGGCAGGGGCTGGGAGACCCAGTACTTC
TRBJ1-1	NA	TRBV28	14	TRBD1	CASSSTGVNTEAFF	TGTGCCAGCAGTTCGACAGGGGTGAACACTGAAGCTTTCTTT
TRBJ1-2	NA	TRBV5-1	16	TRBD1	CASSLDGTGVWYGYTF	TGCGCCAGCAGCTTGGACGGGACAGGGGTCTGGTATGGCTACACCTTC
TRBJ2-1	once	TRBV27	15	TRBD2	CASSPDSGLHNEQFF	TGTGCCAGCAGTCCGGATTCGGGACTACACAATGAGCAGTTCTTC
TRBJ1-1	NA	TRBV27	13	NA	CASSRREVPEAFF	TGTGCCAGCAGTAGACGGGAGGTGCCTGAAGCTTTCTTT
TRBJ1-1	NA	TRBV7-6	14	TRBD1	CASSSTGVWTEAFF	TGTGCCAGCAGCTCTACAGGGGTTTGGACTGAAGCTTTCTTT
TRBJ2-7	NA	TRBV27	12	TRBD2	CASGLAGYEQYF	TGTGCCAGTGGACTAGCTGGGTACGAGCAGTACTTC
TRBJ1-1	NA	TRBV4-3	14	NA	CASSQFAGNTEAFF	TGCGCCAGCAGCCAATTCGCGGGCAACACTGAAGCTTTCTTT
TRBJ1-6	few	TRBV7-9	13	NA	CASSLEPGWPLHF	TGTGCCAGCAGCTTAGAGCCCGGGTGGCCCCTCCACTTT
TRBJ1-4	NA	TRBV2	14	NA	CASKFLQGDEKLFF	TGTGCCAGCAAATTTTTACAGGGAGATGAAAAACTGTTTTTT
TRBJ2-1	NA	TRBV7-2	13	NA	CASSLRRLDEQFF	TGTGCCAGCAGCTTACGGCGTCTAGATGAGCAGTTCTTC
TRBJ2-7	NA	TRBV30	12	NA	CAWSSQISEQYF	TGTGCCTGGAGTTCCCAGATCTCCGAGCAGTACTTC
TRBJ1-3	NA	TRBV4-3	15	TRBD1	CASSQDARGENTIYF	TGCGCCAGCAGCCAAGATGCCAGGGGGGAAAACACCATATATTTT
TRBJ2-1	once	TRBV7-3	13	TRBD2	CASSTTSGAEQFF	TGTGCCAGCAGCACCACTAGCGGGGCTGAGCAGTTCTTC
TRBJ2-1	NA	TRBV7-2	12	TRBD2	CASEGLGNEQFF	TGTGCCTCAGAAGGACTAGGGAATGAGCAGTTCTTC
TRBJ1-1	NA	TRBV18	17	TRBD1	CASSPDRLGTMNTEAFF	TGTGCCAGCTCACCGGACAGGTTGGGTACGATGAACACTGAAGCTTTCTTT
TRBJ1-1	NA	TRBV28	12	NA	CASSRRSAEAFF	TGTGCCAGCAGTAGAAGGAGCGCTGAAGCTTTCTTT
TRBJ2-7	NA	TRBV5-6	13	NA	CASSVTGTYEQYF	TGTGCCAGCAGCGTAACAGGGACCTACGAGCAGTACTTC
TRBJ1-1	NA	TRBV7-9	14	NA	CASSHGLSHTEAFF	TGTGCCAGCAGCCACGGACTCAGCCACACTGAAGCTTTCTTT
TRBJ2-7	few	TRBV5-1	16	TRBD1	CASSGVTGDDPYEQYF	TGCGCCAGCAGCGGAGTTACAGGGGATGACCCCTACGAGCAGTACTTC
TRBJ2-1	NA	TRBV7-3	17	TRBD2	CASSLAGTRGSYNEQFF	TGTGCCAGCAGCTTAGCCGGGACTAGGGGGTCCTACAATGAGCAGTTCTTC
TRBJ2-7	few	TRBV5-1	15	TRBD2	CASSENTSGGYEQYF	TGCGCCAGCAGCGAAAATACTAGCGGAGGCTACGAGCAGTACTTC
TRBJ2-1	NA	TRBV4-1	15	NA	CASSYTTKSYNEQFF	TGCGCCAGCAGCTATACAACCAAGTCTTACAATGAGCAGTTCTTC
TRBJ2-2	NA	TRBV10-3	14	TRBD1	CAISAGTASGELFF	TGTGCCATCAGTGCTGGGACAGCCTCCGGGGAGCTGTTTTTT
TRBJ1-4	NA	TRBV2	14	NA	CASSENSNNEKLFF	TGTGCCAGCAGTGAAAACAGCAATAATGAAAAACTGTTTTTT